A selection of T cell receptor beta chains follows, all from one sample in a study of blood T cell repertoires in COVID-19. TCRdb keeps only in-frame clones here, not all; method: immunoSEQ multiplex PCR. Among 150,000 to 200,000 clones, roughly 93% were seen once, and the ten largest hold approximately 4.6%. Material for sequencing was peripheral blood. The receptors were gathered from a woman aged 50 to 60 with acute or convalescent COVID-19. The CDR3 runs from the conserved cysteine through the conserved F or W.

TRBV27	TRBJ2-3	CASSFESSTDTQYF
TRBV11-2	TRBJ2-1	CASSLKTGHEQFF
TRBV12-3/TRBV12-4	TRBJ1-4	CASSFGGHEKLFF
TRBV6-5	TRBJ1-2	CASSYTKTGGKTGYTF
TRBV6-2/TRBV6-3	TRBJ2-1	CASSSRTSGKFRVEQFF
TRBV18	TRBJ1-5	CASSPTSNSNQPQHF
TRBV6-5	TRBJ1-2	CASTPDRRYGYTF
TRBV15	TRBJ1-5	CATRPGGGNQPQHF
TRBV2	TRBJ2-5	CASHWGGQETQYF
TRBV28	TRBJ1-1	CASRHPRQGAEAFF
TRBV7-9	TRBJ2-3	CASNGGLAPYAQYF
TRBV6-5	TRBJ2-1	CASSLRDPSYNEQFF
TRBV30	TRBJ1-1	CAWNRGNTEAFF
TRBV4-1	TRBJ2-7	CASSQESAGGLLFNLYEQYF
TRBV28	TRBJ1-2	CASSPPPYRVVYGYTF
TRBV28	TRBJ1-2	CASSIPTGNGYTF
TRBV29-1	TRBJ2-3	CSSREGTASTDTQYF
TRBV29-1	TRBJ2-3	CSVAPTGTTSTDTQYF
TRBV15	TRBJ2-7	CATRKPGTGSEQYF